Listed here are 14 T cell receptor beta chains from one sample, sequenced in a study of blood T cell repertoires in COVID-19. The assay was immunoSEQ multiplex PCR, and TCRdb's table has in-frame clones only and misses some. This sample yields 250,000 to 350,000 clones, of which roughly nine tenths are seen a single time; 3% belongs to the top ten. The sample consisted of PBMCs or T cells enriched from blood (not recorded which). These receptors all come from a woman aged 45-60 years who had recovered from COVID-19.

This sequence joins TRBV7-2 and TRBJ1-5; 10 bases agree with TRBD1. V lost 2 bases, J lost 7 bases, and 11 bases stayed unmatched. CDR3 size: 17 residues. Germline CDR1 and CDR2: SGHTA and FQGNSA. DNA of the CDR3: TGTGCCAGCAGCTTAAAGAGTACCGGGACAGGGGTCCAGCCCCAGCATTTT. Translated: CASSLKSTGTGVQPQHF.

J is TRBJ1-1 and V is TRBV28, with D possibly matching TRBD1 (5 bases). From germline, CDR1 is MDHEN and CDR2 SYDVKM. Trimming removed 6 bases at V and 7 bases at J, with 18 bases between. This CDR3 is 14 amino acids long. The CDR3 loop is CASSTIDSLLEAFF. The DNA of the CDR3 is TGTGCCAGCAGCACCATAGACAGTCTCCTTGAAGCTTTCTTT.

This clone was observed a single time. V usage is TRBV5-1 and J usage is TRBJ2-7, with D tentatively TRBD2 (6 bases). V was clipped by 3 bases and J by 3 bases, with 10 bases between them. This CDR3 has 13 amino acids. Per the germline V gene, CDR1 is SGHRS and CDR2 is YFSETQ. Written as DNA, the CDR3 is TGCGCCAGCAGCTCCCGGGGGAACTACGAGCAGTACTTC. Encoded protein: CASSSRGNYEQYF.

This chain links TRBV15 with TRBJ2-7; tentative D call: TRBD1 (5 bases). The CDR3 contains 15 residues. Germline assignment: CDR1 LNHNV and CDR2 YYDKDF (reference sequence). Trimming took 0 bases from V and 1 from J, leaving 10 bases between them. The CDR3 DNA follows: TGTGCCACCAGCAGAGATCTGGCAGGGTCCTACGAGCAGTACTTC. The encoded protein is CATSRDLAGSYEQYF.

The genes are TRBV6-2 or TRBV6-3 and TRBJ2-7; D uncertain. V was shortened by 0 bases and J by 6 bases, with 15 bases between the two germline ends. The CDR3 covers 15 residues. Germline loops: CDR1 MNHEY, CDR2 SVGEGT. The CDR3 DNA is TGTGCCAGCAGTTACTCTTCCCGCGGCCTTAGCGAGCAGTACTTC. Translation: CASSYSSRGLSEQYF.

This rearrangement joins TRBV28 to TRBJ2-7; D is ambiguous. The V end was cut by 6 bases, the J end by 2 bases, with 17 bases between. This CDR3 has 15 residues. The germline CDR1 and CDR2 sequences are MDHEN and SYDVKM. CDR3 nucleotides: TGTGCCAGCAGACTTGGAACAGAGAATACCTACGAGCAGTACTTC. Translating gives CASRLGTENTYEQYF.

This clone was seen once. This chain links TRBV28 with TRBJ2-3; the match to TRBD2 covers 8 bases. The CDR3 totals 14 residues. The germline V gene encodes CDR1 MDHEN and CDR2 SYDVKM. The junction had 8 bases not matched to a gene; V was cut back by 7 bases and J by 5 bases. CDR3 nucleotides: TGTGCCAGCACTATAGCGGGAAGGGTAGATACGCAGTATTTT. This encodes CASTIAGRVDTQYF.

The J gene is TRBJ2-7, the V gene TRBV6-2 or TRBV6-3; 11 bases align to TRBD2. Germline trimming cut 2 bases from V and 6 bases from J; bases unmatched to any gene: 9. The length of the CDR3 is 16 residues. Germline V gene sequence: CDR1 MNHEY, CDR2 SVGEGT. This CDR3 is CASSYPRLAGRSEQYF. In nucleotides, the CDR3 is TGTGCCAGCAGTTACCCTAGACTAGCGGGACGGAGCGAGCAGTACTTC.

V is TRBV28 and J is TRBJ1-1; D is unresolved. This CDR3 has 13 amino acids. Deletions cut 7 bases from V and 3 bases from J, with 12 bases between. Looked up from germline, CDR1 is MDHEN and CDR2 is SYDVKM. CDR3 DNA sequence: TGTGCCAGCATCCTACCGGGGTACACTGAAGCTTTCTTT. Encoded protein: CASILPGYTEAFF.

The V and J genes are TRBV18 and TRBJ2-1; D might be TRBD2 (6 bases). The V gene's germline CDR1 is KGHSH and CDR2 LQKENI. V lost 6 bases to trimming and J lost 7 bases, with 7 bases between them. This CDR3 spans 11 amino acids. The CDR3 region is CASSGGNEQFF. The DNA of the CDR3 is TGTGCCAGCTCCGGAGGGAATGAGCAGTTCTTC.

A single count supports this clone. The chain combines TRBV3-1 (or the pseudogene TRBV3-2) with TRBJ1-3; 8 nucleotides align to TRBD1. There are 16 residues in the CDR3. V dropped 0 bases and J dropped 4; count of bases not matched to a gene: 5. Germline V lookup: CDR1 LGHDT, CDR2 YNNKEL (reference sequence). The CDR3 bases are TGTGCCAGCAGCCAAGATCCGCAGGGGGCCGGAAACACCATATATTTT. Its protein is CASSQDPQGAGNTIYF.

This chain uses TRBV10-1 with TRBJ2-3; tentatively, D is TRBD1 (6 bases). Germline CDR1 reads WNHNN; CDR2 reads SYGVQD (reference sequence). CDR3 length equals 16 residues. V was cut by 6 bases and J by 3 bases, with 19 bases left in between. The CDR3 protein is CASRHRVPIITDTQYF. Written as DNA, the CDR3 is TGCGCCAGCAGACACAGGGTTCCTATCATTACAGATACGCAGTATTTT.

As DNA, the CDR3 is TGTGCCAGCAGTTTTACAGGGGGGAGTCAGCCCCAGCATTTT. Translating gives CASSFTGGSQPQHF. The chain employs TRBV28 and TRBJ1-5; 8 bases align to TRBD1. V trimming: 3 bases; J trimming: 6 bases; junction bases outside the gene matches: 4. The CDR3 loop spans 14 amino acids. The germline V gene encodes CDR1 MDHEN and CDR2 SYDVKM. The whole variable domain, remainder taken from reference TRBV28 and TRBJ1-5, is DVKVTQSSRYLVKRTGEKVFLECVQDMDHENMFWYRQDPGLGLRLIYFSYDVKMKEKGDIPEGYSVSREKKERFSLILESASTNQTSMYLCASSFTGGSQPQHFGDGTRLSIL.

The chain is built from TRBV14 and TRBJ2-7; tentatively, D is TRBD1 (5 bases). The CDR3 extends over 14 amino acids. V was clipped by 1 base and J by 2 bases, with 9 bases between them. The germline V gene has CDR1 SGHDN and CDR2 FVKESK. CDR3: CASSQVGVPYEQYF. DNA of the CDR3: TGTGCCAGCAGCCAAGTAGGGGTCCCCTACGAGCAGTACTTC.